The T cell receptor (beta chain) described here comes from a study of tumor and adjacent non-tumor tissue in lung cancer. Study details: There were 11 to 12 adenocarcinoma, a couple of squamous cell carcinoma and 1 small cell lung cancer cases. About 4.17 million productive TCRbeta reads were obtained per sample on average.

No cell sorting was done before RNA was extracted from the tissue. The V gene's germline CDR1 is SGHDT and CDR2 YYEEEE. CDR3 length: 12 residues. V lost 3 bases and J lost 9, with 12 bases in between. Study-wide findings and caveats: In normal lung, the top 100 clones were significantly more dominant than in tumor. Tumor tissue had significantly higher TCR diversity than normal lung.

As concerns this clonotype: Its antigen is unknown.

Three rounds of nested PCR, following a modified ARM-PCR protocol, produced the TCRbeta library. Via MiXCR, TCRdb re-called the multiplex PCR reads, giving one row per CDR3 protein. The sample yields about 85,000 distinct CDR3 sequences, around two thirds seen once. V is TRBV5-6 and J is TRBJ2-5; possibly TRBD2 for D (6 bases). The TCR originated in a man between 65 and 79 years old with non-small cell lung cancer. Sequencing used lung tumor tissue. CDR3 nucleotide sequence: TGTGCCAGCAGCTACAGTGGGGAGGCCCAGTACTTC. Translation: CASSYSGEAQYF.